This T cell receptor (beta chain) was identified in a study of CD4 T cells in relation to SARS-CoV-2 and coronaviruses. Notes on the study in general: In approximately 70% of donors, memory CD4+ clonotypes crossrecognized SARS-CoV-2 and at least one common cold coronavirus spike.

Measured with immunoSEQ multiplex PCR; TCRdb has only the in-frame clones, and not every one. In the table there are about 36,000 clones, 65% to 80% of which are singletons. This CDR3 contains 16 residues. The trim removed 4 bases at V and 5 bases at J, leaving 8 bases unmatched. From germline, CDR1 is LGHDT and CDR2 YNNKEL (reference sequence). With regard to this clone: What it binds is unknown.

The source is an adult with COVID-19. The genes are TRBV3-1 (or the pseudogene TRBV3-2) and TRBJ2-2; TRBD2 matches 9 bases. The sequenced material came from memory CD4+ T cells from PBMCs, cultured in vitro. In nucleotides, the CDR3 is TGTGCCAGCAGCCCACATAGCGGGAGTTATACCGGGGAGCTGTTTTTT. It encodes CASSPHSGSYTGELFF.